The 6 T cell receptor beta chains listed next were all sequenced from one sample in a study of cytomegalovirus exposure and HLA in healthy donors. PCR amplification relied on 60 Vbeta primers (plus 13 Jbeta primers). Some clones are missing from TCRdb's copy, which holds only in-frame ones; the method was immunoSEQ multiplex PCR. The table has 82,000 or so clones, roughly 72% seen once; the top ten hold approximately 6%. Sequencing was carried out using PBMCs. The receptors were gathered from a woman between 50 and 59 years old in good health and CMV-seropositive.

This sequence joins TRBV30 and TRBJ2-1; tentative D call: TRBD1 (7 bases). Germline CDR1 and CDR2: GTSNPN and SVGIG (reference sequence). Between the trimmed V and J ends, which lost 3 bases and 5 bases, there was a span of 14 bases. The CDR3 loop spans 14 amino acids. The CDR3 sequence: CAWSAGQLNNEQFF. CDR3 nucleotide sequence: TGTGCCTGGAGCGCGGGACAGCTAAACAATGAGCAGTTCTTC.

This clone turned up a few times. This sequence joins TRBV4-1 and TRBJ2-7; weak D call: TRBD1 (6 bases). Germline V lookup: CDR1 MGHRA, CDR2 YSYEKL. The V gene lost 0 bases and the J gene lost 7 bases, with 19 bases spanning the gap. This CDR3 spans 16 amino acids. The CDR3 coding sequence is TGCGCCAGCAGCCAAGATAGGCAGGGGATCTCGGGAGAGCAGTACTTC. Amino acids: CASSQDRQGISGEQYF.

Only a few counts were recorded for this clone. The V call is TRBV19, the J call TRBJ2-2, with 8 bases identical to TRBD2. Trimming at V came to 8 bases and at J to 2 bases, leaving 7 bases not matched to a gene. Germline V gene sequence: CDR1 LNHDA, CDR2 SQIVND (reference sequence). The CDR3 has 15 amino acids. The CDR3, as DNA: TGTGCCAGTCGTTCCAGCGGGGGCAACACCGGGGAGCTGTTTTTT. Translating it yields CASRSSGGNTGELFF.

The chain employs TRBV5-4 and TRBJ2-2; TRBD2 is a possible D gene (5 bases). In germline, CDR1 is SGHNT, CDR2 YYREEE (reference sequence). This CDR3 has 15 amino acids. The germline V and J ends were trimmed by 6 bases and 7 bases, with 19 bases remaining between them. The CDR3, as DNA: TGTGCCAGCACCTGGGGTAGCGCGAGTGGCGGGGAGCTGTTTTTT. Its translation: CASTWGSASGGELFF.

The chain couples TRBV6-6 to TRBJ2-5; 9 nucleotides agree with TRBD1. This CDR3 has 15 residues. The V gene's germline CDR1 is MNHNY and CDR2 SVGAGI (reference sequence). V shed 6 bases and J 3 bases; nucleotides not matched to a gene: 8. The CDR3 spells CASREKDRGEETQYF. CDR3 coding DNA: TGTGCCAGCAGGGAGAAGGACAGGGGAGAAGAGACCCAGTACTTC.

J is TRBJ1-5 and V is TRBV6-1; D is unclear. Germline CDR1 MNHNS, CDR2 SASEGT. Trimming stripped 8 bases from V and 3 bases from J, with 14 bases between. The CDR3 has 14 amino acids. CDR3 sequence: CASELLSYNQPQHF. In nucleotides, the CDR3 is TGTGCCAGCGAACTTTTAAGTTACAATCAGCCCCAGCATTTT.